The rows below give T cell receptor beta chains drawn from one sample of a study of T-cell reconstitution after alpha-beta-depleted transplantation in children. TCRdb processed the PCR reads anew with MiXCR; each CDR3 protein has one entry. The sample has more than 200,000 distinct CDR3 sequences; roughly 23% are singletons. The material was PBMCs, obtained before TCRalphabeta/CD19-depleted stem cell transplant. The receptor set was obtained from a girl under 10 years old with Fanconi anemia, due to receive a stem cell transplant. The CDR3 runs from the conserved cysteine through the conserved F or W. A D gene is named only where the DNA matches it firmly. Clone size appears in some rows only: once, few, many, or a class for an expanded clone.

few	NA	TRBV28	TRBJ1-3	CASQTNPQDYFLGNTIYF	TGTGCCAGCCAAACCAATCCCCAGGACTACTTTTTAGGAAACACCATATATTTT
NA	TRBD2	TRBV28	TRBJ2-7	CASSRPGVAGGNSYEQYF	TGTGCCAGCAGTCGCCCGGGGGTAGCGGGAGGAAATTCCTACGAGCAGTACTTC
NA	NA	TRBV20-1	TRBJ2-2	CSASYRDNTGELFF	TGCAGTGCTAGCTACAGGGATAACACCGGGGAGCTGTTTTTT
NA	TRBD1	TRBV29-1	TRBJ2-3	CSVQGTASTDTQYF	TGCAGCGTCCAAGGGACAGCTAGCACAGATACGCAGTATTTT
NA	NA	TRBV20-1	TRBJ2-3	CSARDPLDSDSSTDTQYF	TGCAGTGCTAGAGATCCTTTGGACAGCGATTCTAGCACAGATACGCAGTATTTT
NA	TRBD2	TRBV6-4	TRBJ2-1	CASSEARLAGAYNEQFF	TGTGCCAGCAGTGAGGCCCGACTAGCGGGGGCTTACAATGAGCAGTTCTTC
few	NA	TRBV20-1	TRBJ2-2	CSARRLADINTGELFF	TGCAGTGCTAGACGGCTAGCCGATATTAACACCGGGGAGCTGTTTTTT
NA	NA	TRBV5-1	TRBJ2-1	CASSLVDRVEQFF	TGCGCCAGCAGCTTGGTGGACAGAGTCGAGCAGTTCTTC
NA	TRBD2	TRBV5-1	TRBJ2-1	CASSASGGKIYEQFF	TGCGCCAGCAGTGCGAGCGGGGGGAAGATCTATGAGCAGTTCTTC
NA	NA	TRBV20-1	TRBJ2-5	CSAHIVIGETQYF	TGCAGTGCCCATATTGTTATTGGGGAGACCCAGTACTTC
many	NA	TRBV15	TRBJ2-1	CATSRVGGAGDEQFF	TGTGCCACCAGCAGAGTAGGGGGCGCGGGGGATGAGCAGTTCTTC
NA	TRBD1	TRBV19	TRBJ1-2	CASSTRAITGEGYGYTF	TGTGCCAGTAGTACCAGAGCGATAACAGGGGAAGGCTATGGCTACACCTTC
many	TRBD1	TRBV7-6	TRBJ1-1	CASSSGQGARGTEAFF	TGTGCCAGCAGCTCGGGACAGGGGGCGCGTGGCACTGAAGCTTTCTTT
few	TRBD2	TRBV5-1	TRBJ2-3	CASSPTSGGSTDTQYF	TGCGCCAGCAGCCCGACTAGCGGGGGGAGCACAGATACGCAGTATTTT
NA	TRBD1	TRBV12-3/TRBV12-4	TRBJ2-3	CAISLELGQHARTDTQYF	TGTGCCATCAGCCTTGAACTGGGACAGCATGCGCGCACAGATACGCAGTATTTT
few	TRBD1	TRBV20-1	TRBJ1-2	CSARDSAGGGYTF	TGCAGTGCTAGAGACTCAGCAGGGGGTGGCTACACCTTC
NA	NA	TRBV12-3/TRBV12-4	TRBJ2-7	CASSLEDRVGHEQYF	TGTGCCAGCAGTTTAGAGGACAGAGTCGGGCACGAGCAGTACTTC
NA	TRBD2	TRBV7-3	TRBJ2-3	CASSLGLAGAQDTQYF	TGTGCCAGCAGCCTGGGACTAGCGGGAGCTCAAGATACGCAGTATTTT
few	NA	TRBV20-1	TRBJ2-7	CSVRDQTYEQYF	TGCAGTGTTCGGGACCAGACCTACGAGCAGTACTTC
NA	TRBD2	TRBV29-1	TRBJ2-3	CSVVLAGGLTDTQYF	TGCAGCGTTGTTCTAGCGGGAGGGCTCACAGATACGCAGTATTTT
NA	TRBD1	TRBV6-1	TRBJ1-2	CASSETGGVRFYGYTF	TGTGCCAGCAGTGAAACAGGGGGCGTAAGGTTCTATGGCTACACCTTC
NA	NA	TRBV3-1	TRBJ1-1	CASSQAWVDTEAFF	TGTGCCAGCAGCCAAGCTTGGGTAGACACTGAAGCTTTCTTT
few	NA	TRBV7-2	TRBJ1-6	CASCWSNSPLHF	TGTGCCAGCTGCTGGTCCAATTCACCCCTCCACTTT
NA	NA	TRBV4-2	TRBJ2-7	CASSQDGLWGAYEQYF	TGTGCCAGCAGCCAAGACGGCTTATGGGGGGCCTACGAGCAGTACTTC
NA	TRBD2	TRBV11-2	TRBJ2-7	CASSSAGGIYEQYF	TGTGCCAGCAGCTCAGCGGGAGGGATCTACGAGCAGTACTTC
many	TRBD1	TRBV5-1	TRBJ2-7	CASSLVGQGFNEQYF	TGCGCCAGCAGCTTGGTTGGACAGGGCTTTAACGAGCAGTACTTC
NA	NA	TRBV20-1	TRBJ2-1	CSARPSALYNEQFF	TGCAGTGCTAGGCCCAGCGCACTCTACAATGAGCAGTTCTTC
NA	NA	TRBV5-6	TRBJ2-3	CASSIRRTSTDTQYF	TGTGCCAGCAGCATAAGACGGACTAGCACAGATACGCAGTATTTT
NA	TRBD1	TRBV18	TRBJ1-1	CASSPPWATGTGGSEAFF	TGTGCCAGCTCACCACCGTGGGCCACCGGGACAGGGGGCTCGGAAGCTTTCTTT
once	NA	TRBV29-1	TRBJ2-4	CSVRDTAKNIQYF	TGCAGCGTCCGGGACACAGCCAAAAACATTCAGTACTTC
many	NA	TRBV28	TRBJ2-4	CASSRQGLAKNIQYF	TGTGCCAGCAGTCGACAGGGACTAGCCAAAAACATTCAGTACTTC
few	NA	TRBV4-1	TRBJ2-7	CASSQSQGHEQYF	TGCGCCAGCAGCCAGTCTCAGGGCCACGAGCAGTACTTC
many	TRBD2	TRBV20-1	TRBJ2-1	CSAIAGGDINEQFF	TGCAGTGCTATCGCGGGGGGCGACATCAATGAGCAGTTCTTC
many	TRBD2	TRBV5-5	TRBJ2-3	CASSTAGADTQYF	TGTGCCAGCAGCACCGCGGGGGCAGATACGCAGTATTTT
many	TRBD1	TRBV29-1	TRBJ2-5	CSVSGGGETQYF	TGCAGCGTTTCAGGGGGCGGAGAGACCCAGTACTTC
few	TRBD2	TRBV12-3/TRBV12-4	TRBJ2-3	CASSFPSGSWDTQYF	TGTGCCAGCAGTTTCCCTAGCGGGAGTTGGGATACGCAGTATTTT
few	NA	TRBV7-2	TRBJ2-7	CASSLDSTGHFSYEQYF	TGTGCCAGCAGCTTGGATAGCACAGGACATTTCTCCTACGAGCAGTACTTC
few	NA	TRBV20-1	TRBJ2-1	CKCTSRSYNEQFF	TGCAAATGCACTAGCCGCTCCTACAATGAGCAGTTCTTC
NA	NA	TRBV9	TRBJ2-7	CASSVSGAGQSYEQYF	TGTGCCAGCAGCGTATCCGGGGCAGGTCAATCCTACGAGCAGTACTTC
few	NA	TRBV29-1	TRBJ2-1	CSGRMGEQFF	TGCAGCGGCAGGATGGGTGAGCAGTTCTTC
NA	NA	TRBV7-3	TRBJ2-1	CASSLSGRGYNEQFF	TGTGCCAGCAGCTTGTCGGGGAGGGGGTACAATGAGCAGTTCTTC
many	TRBD1	TRBV5-1	TRBJ2-7	CASSLAGQGGYEQYF	TGCGCCAGCAGCTTGGCCGGACAGGGTGGCTACGAGCAGTACTTC
many	NA	TRBV2	TRBJ2-7	CASRKTFINSYEQYF	TGTGCCAGCAGAAAGACGTTCATAAACTCCTACGAGCAGTACTTC
few	NA	TRBV29-1	TRBJ2-7	CSTSTGSGVYEQYF	TGCAGCACCTCCACCGGGTCAGGGGTCTACGAGCAGTACTTC
NA	TRBD2	TRBV2	TRBJ2-5	CASRGPLAGGQSETQYF	TGTGCCAGCAGAGGCCCCCTAGCGGGGGGGCAATCGGAGACCCAGTACTTC
once	TRBD2	TRBV20-1	TRBJ2-3	CSANLLAGLATQYF	TGCAGTGCAAATCTACTAGCGGGGTTAGCTACGCAGTATTTT